Below are 23 T cell receptor beta chains sequenced from a single sample in a study of T-cell memory formation after mild COVID-19 (dated by TCRdb to about 2021). Receptor amplification or capture employed 5' RACE. Sequencing instrument: Illumina NovaSeq 6000. TCRdb cleaned the public reads at Q25 with fastp, built clones with MiXCR and kept in-frame beta chains. All rows with the same CDR3 protein become a single entry with the most common DNA and genes. The sample data list around 62,000 distinct CDR3 sequences, and about 30% of these were observed just once. The top ten hold around 46% of the sample. Sequencing input: PBMCs or a T cell subset sorted from them (not recorded which). The receptors stem from a man between 18 and 29 years old who had mild COVID-19 (a few samples of this study predate the infection). The sample titles of this study are shuffled in the database, so cell type and time point are left out; the donor was told from shared clones.

This clonotype was observed a handful of times. CDR3 bases: TGTGCCAGCAGCCTCCACCACAGAGGCACCGGGGAGCTGTTTTTT. This encodes CASSLHHRGTGELFF. J is TRBJ2-2 and V is TRBV5-5; no definite D call. The CDR3 loop spans 15 amino acids. Germline V gives CDR1 SGHKS, CDR2 YYEKEE (reference sequence). V lost 4 bases and J lost 4, with 14 bases in between.

The V call is TRBV12-3 or TRBV12-4, the J call TRBJ2-7; D is perhaps TRBD1 (5 bases). Between the trimmed V and J ends, which lost 3 bases and 0 bases, there was a span of 12 bases. This CDR3 comprises 15 residues. The CDR3 region is CASSFGRASSYEQYF. DNA for the CDR3: TGTGCCAGCAGTTTCGGCAGGGCGAGCTCCTACGAGCAGTACTTC.

This chain joins TRBV7-8 and TRBJ2-7, with D perhaps TRBD2 (5 bases). Germline CDR1 SGHVS, CDR2 FQNEAQ. The length of the CDR3 is 15 residues. Trimming cost V 5 bases and J 0 bases, with 14 bases left between them. The CDR3 bases are TGTGCCAGCAGCCCGTCTGGACTCAGCTCCTACGAGCAGTACGTC. It yields the protein CASSPSGLSSYEQYV.

The DNA of the CDR3 is TGTGCCAGCAGCTCATTATCATACGAGCAGTACTTC. Translated, it gives CASSSLSYEQYF. The chain couples TRBV7-9 to TRBJ2-7, with D uncertain. V shed 4 bases and J shed 4 bases, with 8 bases lying between them. The CDR3 consists of 12 residues. CDR1 is SEHNR and CDR2 is FQNEAQ in the germline V gene (reference sequence).

This clonotype came up a few times. This rearrangement joins TRBV7-6 to TRBJ2-1; D remains unclear. Trimming stripped 4 bases from V and 4 bases from J, with 5 bases between. In germline, CDR1 is SGHVS, CDR2 FNYEAQ. This CDR3 has 12 residues. CDR3 in DNA: TGTGCCAGCAGCTCCCCATACAATGAGCAGTTCTTC. Translating it yields CASSSPYNEQFF.

V is TRBV5-1 and J is TRBJ1-1; 10 positions match TRBD1. V dropped 4 bases and J dropped 4; count of bases not matched to a gene: 7. Germline V gene lookup returns CDR1 SGHRS and CDR2 YFSETQ. The CDR3 is 15 amino acids. The CDR3 DNA sequence: TGCGCCAGCAGCCCCGGACAGGGGGGATCCACTGAAGCTTTCTTT. Protein product: CASSPGQGGSTEAFF. The variable domain in full, completed from reference TRBV5-1 and TRBJ1-1, reads KAGVTQTPRYLIKTRGQQVTLSCSPISGHRSVSWYQQTPGQGLQFLFEYFSETQRNKGNFPGRFSGRQFSNSRSEMNVSTLELGDSALYLCASSPGQGGSTEAFFGQGTRLTVV.

This clonotype was found a few times. CDR3 DNA sequence: TGCGCCAGCAGCCCCAGGTTGTCCTACGAGCAGTACTTC. This encodes CASSPRLSYEQYF. The J gene is TRBJ2-7, the V gene TRBV4-3; D is undetermined. Between the trimmed V and J ends, which lost 4 bases and 1 base, there was a span of 8 bases. The CDR3 contains 13 residues. Germline V gene sequence: CDR1 LGHNA, CDR2 YSLEER.

J is TRBJ2-4 and V is TRBV27, with D maybe TRBD1 (5 bases). The CDR3 sequence is 14 residues long. Trimming pared 6 bases from V and 6 bases from J, leaving 15 bases between. CDR1 is MNHEY, CDR2 SMNVEV, per germline (reference sequence). CDR3: CASRLLGRSNIQYF. Written as DNA, the CDR3 is TGTGCCAGCAGGCTTCTGGGGCGATCAAACATTCAGTACTTC.

The table lists this clonotype with many counts. This chain joins TRBV5-8 and TRBJ2-5; 9 nucleotides agree with TRBD1. V lost 5 bases, J lost 3 bases, and 8 bases stayed unmatched. The CDR3 totals 15 residues. Germline V gene sequence: CDR1 SGHTS, CDR2 YDEGEE. The CDR3 sequence: CASRPKQGAKETQYF. In DNA, the CDR3 is TGTGCCAGCAGGCCTAAACAGGGGGCCAAAGAGACCCAGTACTTC. Full variable domain (remainder filled in from reference TRBV5-8 and TRBJ2-5): EAGVTQSPTHLIKTRGQQATLRCSPISGHTSVYWYQQALGLGLQFLLWYDEGEERNRGNFPPRFSGRQFPNYSSELNVNALELEDSALYLCASRPKQGAKETQYFGPGTRLLVL.

The CDR3 spells CATSPERGATDTQYF. The CDR3 DNA follows: TGTGCCACCAGCCCTGAGCGGGGGGCCACAGATACGCAGTATTTT. This chain joins TRBV15 and TRBJ2-3; 9 positions match TRBD2. With V trimmed by 5 bases and J by 2 bases, 5 bases remained unmatched. The CDR3 spans 15 residues. CDR1 is LNHNV, CDR2 YYDKDF, per germline (reference sequence).

This chain joins TRBV27 and TRBJ2-7; 10 nucleotides line up with TRBD2. CDR3 length equals 14 residues. The trim removed 5 bases at V and 4 bases at J, leaving 5 bases unmatched. CDR1 and CDR2 (germline): MNHEY, SMNVEV (reference sequence). CDR3 amino acids: CASSAGTSAYEQYF. The CDR3 bases are TGTGCCAGCAGTGCCGGGACTAGCGCTTACGAGCAGTACTTC.

This chain uses TRBV6-2 or TRBV6-3 with TRBJ2-5, with 14 bases aligning to TRBD2. The CDR3 runs 15 residues. The J segment lost 3 bases and the V segment lost 7 bases, leaving 4 bases of the junction unmatched. CDR1 is MNHEY and CDR2 is SVGEGT in the germline V gene. DNA of the CDR3: TGTGCCAGCACCCTGACTAGCGGGGGGGAAGAGACCCAGTACTTC. Encoded protein: CASTLTSGGEETQYF.

This clonotype was seen a handful of times. V usage is TRBV29-1 and J usage is TRBJ2-7; TRBD1 might be the D (6 bases). The CDR3 contains 13 residues. Trimming shortened V by 5 bases and J by 4 bases, and 15 bases separated the two germline ends. In germline, CDR1 is SQVTM, CDR2 ANQGSEA. In nucleotides, the CDR3 is TGCAGCGTTATCCCTGGGGGCGCTTACGAGCAGTACGTC. As protein: CSVIPGGAYEQYV.

V gene TRBV4-3 combines with J gene TRBJ2-1, with unresolved D. The germline CDR1 and CDR2 sequences are LGHNA and YSLEER. The V end was cut by 3 bases, the J end by 4 bases, with 4 bases between. The CDR3 is 12 amino acids. The CDR3 coding sequence is TGCGCCAGCAGCCAGAAATACAATGAGCAGTTCTTC. Translation: CASSQKYNEQFF.

This clonotype has a handful of counts. This rearrangement joins TRBV6-5 to TRBJ2-1; 11 nucleotides align to TRBD1. The CDR3 is made up of 15 amino acids. CDR1 is MNHEY and CDR2 is SVGAGI in the germline V gene. Trimming cost V 2 bases and J 6 bases; bases outside gene matches: 3. The chain's CDR3 is CASSYGQGAANEQFF. CDR3 nucleotide sequence: TGTGCCAGCAGTTACGGACAGGGGGCGGCCAATGAGCAGTTCTTC.

By sample fraction, this clonotype is large (0.1 to 1%). The chain uses TRBV4-3 and TRBJ2-6; 9 bases map to TRBD2. The germline CDR1 and CDR2 sequences are LGHNA and YSLEER. The CDR3 covers 16 residues. The J segment lost 1 base and the V segment lost 3 bases, leaving 1 base of the junction unmatched. CDR3 sequence reads: CASSQTSGSGANVLTF. The DNA of the CDR3 is TGCGCCAGCAGCCAGACTAGCGGTTCTGGGGCCAACGTCCTGACTTTC.

The chain employs TRBV12-3 or TRBV12-4 and TRBJ2-1; perhaps TRBD2 as D (6 bases). With 6 bases removed from V and 5 bases from J, the gap between germline ends came to 20 bases. The CDR3 is 16 amino acids. In nucleotides, the CDR3 is TGTGCCAGCAGATTTCTAAGCGGGTTAAGGGACAATGAGCAGTTCTTC. Its translation: CASRFLSGLRDNEQFF.

The chain couples TRBV18 to TRBJ2-3, with 11 bases that match TRBD2. With V trimmed by 6 bases and J by 2 bases, 7 bases remained unmatched. CDR3 length: 16 residues. Germline loops: CDR1 KGHSH, CDR2 LQKENI. The CDR3 nucleotides are TGTGCCAGCTCCGAGACTAGCGGGGATCCCACAGATACGCAGTATTTT. As protein: CASSETSGDPTDTQYF.

V and J are TRBV9 and TRBJ2-7; tentative D call: TRBD2 (6 bases). Germline CDR1 reads SGDLS; CDR2 reads YYNGEE. CDR3 length: 14 amino acids. The ends were cut back, 2 bases at V and 2 bases at J, with 11 bases in the middle. CDR3 loop: CASSVGGDTYEQYF. The CDR3 bases are TGTGCCAGCAGCGTGGGGGGAGATACCTACGAGCAGTACTTC.

This chain joins TRBV10-3 and TRBJ2-3, with TRBD2 matching 10 bases. V gave up 6 bases and J gave up 2 bases; unmatched junction bases: 5. Per germline, CDR1 ENHRY and CDR2 SYGVKD. This CDR3 comprises 15 residues. CDR3 sequence reads: CAISSGTSDTDTQYF. CDR3 nucleotide sequence: TGTGCCATCAGCTCCGGGACTAGCGACACAGATACGCAGTATTTT.

The chain employs TRBV4-2 and TRBJ1-2; D call uncertain. V shed 4 bases and J shed 4 bases, with 16 bases lying between them. This CDR3 is built from 15 residues. CDR1 LGHNA and CDR2 YNFKEQ come from the germline V gene. The CDR3 DNA reads as TGTGCCAGCAGCCCCCCGGCAAGGGCCGCCTATGGCTACACCTTC. Its protein product is CASSPPARAAYGYTF.

V and J are TRBV4-2 and TRBJ2-3; 10 nucleotides match TRBD1. Germline CDR1 LGHNA, CDR2 YNFKEQ. This CDR3 region has 16 residues. Unmatched junction bases numbered 4, after V lost 0 bases and J lost 4 bases. In DNA, the CDR3 is TGTGCCAGCAGCCAAGATGGACAGGGGGGTGCAGATACGCAGTATTTT. Amino acids: CASSQDGQGGADTQYF.

V is TRBV6-5 and J is TRBJ1-5, with D unclear. The V gene lost 5 bases and the J gene lost 3 bases, with 11 bases spanning the gap. The length of the CDR3 is 14 residues. CDR1 MNHEY and CDR2 SVGAGI come from the germline V gene. The CDR3 is CASSRVDYNQPQHF. CDR3 sequence (DNA): TGTGCCAGCAGTCGGGTTGACTACAATCAGCCCCAGCATTTT.